This T cell receptor beta chain was found in a study of blood T cells in healthy people across ages (dated by TCRdb to the mid-2010s). In the study overall: In model experiments, template switching captured about one uniquely barcoded TCR beta cDNA molecule for every two T cells. To track age-related changes in TCR beta repertoire diversity, the study relied on deep sequencing normalized with unique cDNA molecular identifiers. Donors were grouped into four age groups: young (average roughly 15 years), middle-aged (39), aged (around 62) and long-lived (around 82). Donors of different ages were randomly distributed across sequencing lanes to avoid experimental bias. For two donors (one aged 18 to 30 and one aged 80 or older), the study analyzed two additional independent replicas of 1 million unique cDNA reads from the same blood draw.

The cysteine opens and the phenylalanine closes a CDR3 of 16 amino acids. Solely the CDR3 DNA is kept, with 48 bases framed from the first base. The germline V gene encodes CDR1 ENHRY and CDR2 SYGVKD. The receptor library was made with 5' RACE. Sequencing took place on an Illumina HiSeq 2500. A second PCR of roughly 6 to 11 cycles was performed with a sample-barcoded 5' primer and a J-beta primer mix. A unique molecular identifier was introduced onto each TCR beta cDNA molecule by a template-switch 5' adaptor carrying 12 random nucleotides. Each sample yielded at least 2.5 million CDR3-containing paired-end reads. All of the RNA was converted into first-strand cDNA using the Mint cDNA synthesis kit, with a TRBC-specific oligonucleotide serving as the primer. All cDNA was treated with uracil-DNA glycosylase and then went through a first 18-cycle PCR with the universal primers M1SS and BC2_uni_R. The authors' analysis ran thus. For normalization, 1 million high-quality reads were randomly selected from each sample, with every read carrying a distinct molecular identifier. Reads sharing molecular identifiers were discarded rather than binned into consensus sequences. MiTCR, run with a Q25 quality threshold and the strictest error-elimination algorithm, handled CDR3 identification, clonotype clustering and error correction. Lower-bound total TCR beta diversity was estimated with a nonparametric unseen species model using Euler transformation. TCRdb reprocessing: public reads trimmed at Q25 with fastp, clones called with MiXCR, in-frame beta chains kept. Under each unique CDR3 protein, matching rows form one entry showing the most common genes and DNA. The V and J calls reflect TCRdb's pipeline rather than the authors' work. Recorded for this sample are hundreds of thousands of distinct CDR3 sequences; approximately 59% of them occurred a single time. 25% to 30% of the sample rests with the top ten.

Systemically healthy Caucasian individuals from Russia, about 38 in total and aged about 6 to 95 years, were included as donors. Around 10 milliliters of peripheral blood were drawn from each donor into EDTA-treated Vacutainer tubes. Ficoll-Paque density-gradient centrifugation was used to isolate PBMCs, with at least 6 million obtained per sample. Trizol reagent was used to extract total RNA from PBMCs, with at least 5.5 micrograms per sample. For every donor, an aliquot of PBMCs went through flow cytometry to measure the percentages of naive CD45RAhigh/CD27high T cells. Study-wide findings and limitations: Estimates of total diversity based on one million sequenced T cells were considered lower bounds and underestimates. Bulk unsorted PBMC profiling prevented conclusive comparison of naive and antigen-experienced compartments. Because donor CMV infection status was unknown, age-related changes in expanded clonotypes were potentially confounded. Observed TCR beta diversity per million T cells fell roughly linearly with age, and a significant reduction was already apparent by age about 43. Compared with the aged group, more naive CD4+ T cells, fewer expanded clones and increased TCR diversity were shown by the long-lived group, suggesting age selection. There was a strong correlation between observed TCR beta diversity and the percentage of naive T cells measured by flow cytometry.

About this clonotype: Its cognate antigen has yet to be identified. Base qualities are not recorded, but no much larger clone differs from it by a single base.

The sequence was collected from a man between 25 and 39 years old in good health. This chain joins TRBV10-3 to TRBJ2-7, with TRBD2 identical over 13 junction bases. Matching the DNA end better, TRBJ2-5 makes the J call doubtful. Source material: blood. The DNA sequence is given as TGTGCCATCAGATCTGAGACTAGCGGGGGGTCGGGGACCCAGTACTTC. This is translated as CAIRSETSGGSGTQYF.